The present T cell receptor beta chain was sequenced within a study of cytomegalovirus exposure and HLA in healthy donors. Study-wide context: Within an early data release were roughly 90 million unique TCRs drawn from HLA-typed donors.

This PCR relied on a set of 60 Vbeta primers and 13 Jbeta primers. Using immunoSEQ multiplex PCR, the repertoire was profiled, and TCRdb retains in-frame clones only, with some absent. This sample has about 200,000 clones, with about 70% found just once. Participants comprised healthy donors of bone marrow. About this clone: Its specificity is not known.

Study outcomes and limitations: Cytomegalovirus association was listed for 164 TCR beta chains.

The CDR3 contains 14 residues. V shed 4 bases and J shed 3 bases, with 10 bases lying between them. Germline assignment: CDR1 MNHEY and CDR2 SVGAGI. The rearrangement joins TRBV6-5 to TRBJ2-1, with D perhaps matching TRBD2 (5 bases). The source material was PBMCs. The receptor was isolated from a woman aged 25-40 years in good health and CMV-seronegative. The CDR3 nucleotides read TGTGCCAGCAGTTCATCCGGGGACTACAATGAGCAGTTCTTC. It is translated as CASSSSGDYNEQFF.